These T cell receptor beta chains were read from a single sample in a study of blood T cell repertoires in COVID-19. Libraries were prepared by immunoSEQ multiplex PCR; TCRdb keeps only in-frame clonotypes and omits some of them. The repertoire has 160,000 or so clones, around 85% of them found once; the top ten carry 11%. The sequencing sample was made of peripheral blood. These receptors all stem from a man aged 55 to 69 with active or convalescent COVID-19. Both conserved end residues are part of each CDR3. The D gene is left open where the match is weak. Clone size is stated in some rows and not others, as once, few, many or a class when expanded.

clone_size d_call j_call cdr3_length v_call cdr3_nt cdr3_aa
NA TRBD2 TRBJ2-2 14 TRBV6-5 TGTGCCACCTCGCGGGGGTTACTCTCCGGGGAGCTGTTTTTT CATSRGLLSGELFF
once TRBD1 TRBJ1-4 16 TRBV4-1 TGCGCCAGCAGCCAAATTACGGGACAGGGGAATGAAAAACTGTTTTTT CASSQITGQGNEKLFF
NA TRBD1 TRBJ1-6 16 TRBV7-9 TGTGCCGGGACCCGGGACAGCAGCTCCTATAATTCACCCCTCCACTTT CAGTRDSSSYNSPLHF
NA NA TRBJ2-5 14 TRBV4-2 TGTGCCAGCAGCCGGGACTTAGACGAAGGGACCCAGTACTTC CASSRDLDEGTQYF
NA NA TRBJ2-5 12 TRBV29-1 TGCAGCGTTGTTCTCGGCGGAGAGACCCAGTACTTC CSVVLGGETQYF
NA NA TRBJ1-1 16 TRBV6-5 TGTGCCAGCAGTTACGTAGGGACAACTATGAACACTGAAGCTTTCTTT CASSYVGTTMNTEAFF
NA NA TRBJ1-3 16 TRBV19 TGTGCCAGTAGGGCCGAAGGCAGGGACTCTGGAAACACCATATATTTT CASRAEGRDSGNTIYF
NA NA TRBJ2-1 12 TRBV2 TGTGCCAGCGGCGGAACTGGAAATGAGCAGTTCTTC CASGGTGNEQFF
NA NA TRBJ2-5 14 TRBV3-1/TRBV3-2 TGTGCCAGCAGACGGGACGGGACACAAGAGACCCAGTACTTC CASRRDGTQETQYF
NA NA TRBJ1-5 15 TRBV7-3 TGTGCCAGCAGCTTAATGAGGGTAGTTTATCAGCCCCAGCATTTT CASSLMRVVYQPQHF
NA TRBD1 TRBJ1-1 15 TRBV6-6 TGTGCCAGCAATGACCAGGGGGCGGGGAGCACTGAAGCTTTCTTT CASNDQGAGSTEAFF
NA NA TRBJ2-2 16 TRBV5-4 TGTGCCAGCAGTCCCCCGGGACAGCGGGCCACCGGGGAGCTGTTTTTT CASSPPGQRATGELFF
NA NA TRBJ2-3 18 TRBV11-2 TGTGCCAGCAGCGCCCATGAAGGCGAGGGGGGGCTAACAGATACGCAGTATTTT CASSAHEGEGGLTDTQYF
once TRBD2 TRBJ2-7 15 TRBV11-3 TGTGCCAGCAGCTTAGAAGGCGGGGGGGCCTACGAGCAGTACTTC CASSLEGGGAYEQYF
NA TRBD1 TRBJ1-1 12 TRBV5-1 TGCGCCAGCAGCGGCGGGACAGACGAAGCTTTCTTT CASSGGTDEAFF